This is a list of T cell receptor beta chains from one sample in a study of cytomegalovirus exposure and HLA in healthy donors. TCRdb keeps only in-frame clones here, not all; method: immunoSEQ multiplex PCR. Of some 130,000 clones in the sample, about 80% are singletons; the top ten hold roughly 1.3%. The sequenced sample consisted of PBMCs. Receptors originate from a male donor in good health and CMV-seropositive. Both conserved end residues are part of each CDR3. Each record gives: J gene, clone size, V gene, D gene, CDR3 protein, CDR3 DNA. The D gene is left open where the match is weak. The size of a clone is reported for some rows only, either as once, few or many, or as a class for expanded clones.

>TRBJ2-7|NA|TRBV19|NA
CASSAGFHEQYF
TGTGCCAGTAGCGCAGGGTTCCACGAGCAGTACTTC
>TRBJ2-3|NA|TRBV9|TRBD2
CASSVDGRADTQYF
TGTGCCAGCAGCGTAGACGGGAGGGCAGATACGCAGTATTTT
>TRBJ2-2|NA|TRBV4-1|TRBD1
CASSLGGTGGIGELFF
TGCGCCAGCAGCCTAGGGGGGACAGGGGGAATCGGGGAGCTGTTTTTT
>TRBJ1-6|NA|TRBV19|NA
CASSIGEIHNSPLHF
TGTGCCAGTAGTATAGGCGAGATTCATAATTCACCCCTCCACTTT
>TRBJ2-7|NA|TRBV9|TRBD2
CASSLWGGVEEQYF
TGTGCCAGCAGTTTATGGGGAGGGGTTGAAGAGCAGTACTTC
>TRBJ2-7|once|TRBV18|TRBD2
CASSLAATYEQYF
TGTGCCAGCTCTCTAGCGGCTACCTACGAGCAGTACTTC
>TRBJ2-1|NA|TRBV7-9|TRBD1
CASSLGVGQAYDEQFF
TGTGCCAGCAGCTTAGGGGTGGGACAGGCCTACGATGAGCAGTTCTTC
>TRBJ2-2|NA|TRBV7-8|NA
CASSLPIFGGGDTGELFF
TGTGCCAGCAGCTTACCGATCTTCGGGGGTGGGGACACCGGGGAGCTGTTTTTT
>TRBJ2-2|NA|TRBV6-6|NA
CASSSRGETGELFF
TGTGCCAGCAGTTCGCGCGGGGAAACCGGGGAGCTGTTTTTT
>TRBJ2-6|NA|TRBV28|TRBD1
CASSFVGQGRSGANVLTF
TGTGCCAGCAGTTTCGTAGGACAGGGAAGGTCTGGGGCCAACGTCCTGACTTTC
>TRBJ1-1|NA|TRBV19|NA
CASSISWGRATTEAFF
TGTGCCAGTAGTATATCGTGGGGGCGAGCAACGACTGAAGCTTTCTTT
>TRBJ2-3|NA|TRBV5-1|NA
CASSLDIPGQGGTDTQYF
TGCGCCAGCAGCTTGGATATACCGGGACAAGGGGGCACAGATACGCAGTATTTT
>TRBJ2-6|NA|TRBV19|NA
CASKTGGSGANVLTF
TGTGCCAGTAAAACCGGGGGCTCTGGGGCCAACGTCCTGACTTTC